This T cell receptor beta chain was retrieved from a study of CD8 T cells in ankylosing spondylitis. Points from the study as a whole: Within peripheral blood, clones linked to disease were CD8+ and relatively rare. Significant enrichment of disease-linked clones was reportedly seen in matched ankylosing spondylitis synovial fluid. About 8 highly homologous variants made up a TCR beta motif, and this motif appeared characteristic of ankylosing spondylitis blood. Certain motif variants had earlier appeared in reactive arthritis synovial fluid and blood.

Quantitative 5'-RACE with molecular barcodes generated TCR beta libraries. TCRdb passed the 5' RACE reads through MiXCR, listing each CDR3 protein once. The sample has tens of thousands of distinct CDR3 sequences, roughly 9% seen once; the top ten hold around 30%. Germline V gene data show CDR1 as MNHEY and CDR2 as SMNVEV (reference sequence). The length of the CDR3 is 13 residues. V gave up 9 bases and J gave up 5 bases, with 14 bases separating them. This clonotype was recorded many times. Antigen: not known. The chain combines TRBV27 with TRBJ2-1, with D possibly being TRBD1 or TRBD2 (5 bases each). The sequence was obtained from a male donor with ankylosing spondylitis. The sample consisted of blood, either unsorted or a sorted T cell fraction (not recorded which). CDR3 loop: CASEPWGHNEQFF. The DNA of the CDR3 is TGTGCCAGTGAACCCTGGGGACACAATGAGCAGTTCTTC.